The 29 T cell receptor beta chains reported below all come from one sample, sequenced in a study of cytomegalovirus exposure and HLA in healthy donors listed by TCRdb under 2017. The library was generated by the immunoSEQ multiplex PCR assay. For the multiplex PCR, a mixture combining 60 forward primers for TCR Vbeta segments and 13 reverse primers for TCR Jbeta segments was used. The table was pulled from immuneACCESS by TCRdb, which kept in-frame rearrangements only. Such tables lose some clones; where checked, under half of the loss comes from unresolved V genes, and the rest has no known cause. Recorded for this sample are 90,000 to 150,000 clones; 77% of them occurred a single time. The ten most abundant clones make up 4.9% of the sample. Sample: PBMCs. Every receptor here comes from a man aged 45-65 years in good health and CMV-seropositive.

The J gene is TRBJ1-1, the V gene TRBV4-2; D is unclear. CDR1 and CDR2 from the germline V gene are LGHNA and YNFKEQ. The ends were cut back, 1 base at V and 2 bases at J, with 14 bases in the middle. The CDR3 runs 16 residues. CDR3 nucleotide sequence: TGTGCCAGCAGCCAAGTTCGCGGGGAACCTAACACTGAAGCTTTCTTT. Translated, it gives CASSQVRGEPNTEAFF.

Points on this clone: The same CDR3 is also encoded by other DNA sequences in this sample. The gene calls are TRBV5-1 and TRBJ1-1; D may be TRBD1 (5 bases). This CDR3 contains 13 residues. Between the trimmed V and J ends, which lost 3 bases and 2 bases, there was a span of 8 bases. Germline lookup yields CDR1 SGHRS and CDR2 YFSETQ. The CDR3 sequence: CASSSTGNTEAFF. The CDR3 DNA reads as TGCGCCAGCAGCTCTACAGGAAACACTGAAGCTTTCTTT.

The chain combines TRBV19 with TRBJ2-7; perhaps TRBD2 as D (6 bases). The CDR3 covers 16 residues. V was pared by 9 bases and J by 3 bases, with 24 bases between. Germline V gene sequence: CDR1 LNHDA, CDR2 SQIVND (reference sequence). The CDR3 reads CASEARDRLDYYEQYF. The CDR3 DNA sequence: TGTGCCAGCGAGGCAAGGGACCGACTGGACTACTACGAGCAGTACTTC.

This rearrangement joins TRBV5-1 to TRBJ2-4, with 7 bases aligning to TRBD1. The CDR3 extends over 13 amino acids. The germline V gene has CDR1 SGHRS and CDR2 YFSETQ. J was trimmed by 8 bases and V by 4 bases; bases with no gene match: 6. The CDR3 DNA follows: TGCGCCAGCAGCGTAGACAGGGCGGACATTCAGTACTTC. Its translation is CASSVDRADIQYF.

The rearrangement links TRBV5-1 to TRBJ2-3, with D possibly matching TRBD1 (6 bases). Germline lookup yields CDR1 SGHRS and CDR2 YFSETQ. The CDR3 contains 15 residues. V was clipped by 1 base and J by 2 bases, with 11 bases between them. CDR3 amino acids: CASSLTGSYTDTQYF. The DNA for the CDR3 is TGCGCCAGCAGCTTGACAGGGAGTTACACAGATACGCAGTATTTT.

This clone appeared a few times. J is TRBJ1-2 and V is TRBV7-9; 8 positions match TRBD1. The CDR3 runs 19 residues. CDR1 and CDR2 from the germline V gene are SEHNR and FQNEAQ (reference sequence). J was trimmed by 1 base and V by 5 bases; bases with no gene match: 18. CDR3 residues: CASSPTDLRDRGHNYGYTF. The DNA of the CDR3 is TGTGCCAGCAGCCCAACCGACTTACGCGACAGGGGACATAACTATGGCTACACCTTC.

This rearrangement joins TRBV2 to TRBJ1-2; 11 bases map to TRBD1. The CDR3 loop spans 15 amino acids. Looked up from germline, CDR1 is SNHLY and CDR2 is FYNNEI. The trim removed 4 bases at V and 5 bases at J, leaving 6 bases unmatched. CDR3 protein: CASSGDRGVIYGYTF. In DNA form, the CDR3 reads TGTGCCAGCAGTGGGGACAGGGGGGTTATTTATGGCTACACCTTC.

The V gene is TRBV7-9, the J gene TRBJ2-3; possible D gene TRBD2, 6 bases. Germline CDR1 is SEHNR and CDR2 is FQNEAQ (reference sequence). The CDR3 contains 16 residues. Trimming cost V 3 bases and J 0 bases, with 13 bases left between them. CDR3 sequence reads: CASSFIGGGSTDTQYF. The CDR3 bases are TGTGCCAGCAGCTTCATCGGGGGTGGTAGCACAGATACGCAGTATTTT.

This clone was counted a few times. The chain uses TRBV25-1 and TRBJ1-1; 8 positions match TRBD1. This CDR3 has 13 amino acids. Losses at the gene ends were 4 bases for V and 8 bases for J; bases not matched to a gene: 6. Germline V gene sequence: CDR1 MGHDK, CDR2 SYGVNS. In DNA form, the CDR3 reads TGTGCCAGCAGTGGGGACAGGTTCTCCGAAGCTTTCTTT. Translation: CASSGDRFSEAFF. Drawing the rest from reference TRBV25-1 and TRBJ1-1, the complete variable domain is EADIYQTPRYLVIGTGKKITLECSQTMGHDKMYWYQQDPGMELHLIHYSYGVNSTEKGDLSSESTVSRIRTEHFPLTLESARPSHTSQYLCASSGDRFSEAFFGQGTRLTVV.

DNA of the CDR3: TGTGCCAGCAGCGTAGCTACAGTCACTGAAGCTTTCTTT. Residues: CASSVATVTEAFF. The chain is built from TRBV9 and TRBJ1-1; no clear D. Germline V gene lookup returns CDR1 SGDLS and CDR2 YYNGEE. This CDR3 is built from 13 residues. V lost 0 bases, J lost 4 bases, and 7 bases lay in between.

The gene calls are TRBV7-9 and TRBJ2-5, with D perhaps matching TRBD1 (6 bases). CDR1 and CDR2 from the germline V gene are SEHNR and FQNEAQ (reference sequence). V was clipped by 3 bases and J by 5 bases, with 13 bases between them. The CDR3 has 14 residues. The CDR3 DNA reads TGTGCCAGCAGCTTGGGGACAAAGGGGGAGACCCAGTACTTC. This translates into CASSLGTKGETQYF.

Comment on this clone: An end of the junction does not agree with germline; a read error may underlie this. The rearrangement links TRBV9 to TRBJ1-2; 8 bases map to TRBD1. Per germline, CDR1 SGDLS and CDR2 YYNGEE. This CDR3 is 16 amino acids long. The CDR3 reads CASSPLPRGRNDGYTF. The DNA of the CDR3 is TGTGCCAGCAGCCCATTACCCAGGGGGCGTAACGATGGCTACACCTTC. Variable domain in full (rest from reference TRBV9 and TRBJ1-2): DSGVTQTPKHLITATGQRVTLRCSPRSGDLSVYWYQQSLDQGLQFLIQYYNGEERAKGNILERFSAQQFPDLHSELNLSSLELGDSALYFCASSPLPRGRNDGYTFGSGTRLTVV.

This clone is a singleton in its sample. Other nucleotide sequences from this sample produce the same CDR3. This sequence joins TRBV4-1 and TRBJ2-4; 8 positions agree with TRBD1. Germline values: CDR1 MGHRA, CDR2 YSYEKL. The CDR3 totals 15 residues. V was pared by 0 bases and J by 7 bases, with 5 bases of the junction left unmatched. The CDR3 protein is CASSQEGRGLNIQYF. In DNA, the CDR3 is TGCGCCAGCAGCCAAGAGGGCAGGGGGCTGAACATTCAGTACTTC.

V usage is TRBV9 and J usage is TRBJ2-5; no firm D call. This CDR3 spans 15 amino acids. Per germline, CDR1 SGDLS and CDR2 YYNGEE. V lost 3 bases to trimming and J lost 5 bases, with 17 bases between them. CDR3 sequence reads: CASSGRPNSKETQYF. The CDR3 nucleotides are TGTGCCAGCAGCGGACGCCCCAACAGCAAGGAGACCCAGTACTTC.

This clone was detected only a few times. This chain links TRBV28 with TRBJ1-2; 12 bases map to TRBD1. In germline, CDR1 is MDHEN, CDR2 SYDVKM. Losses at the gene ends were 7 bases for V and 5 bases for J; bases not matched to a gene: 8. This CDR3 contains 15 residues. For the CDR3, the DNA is TGTGCCAGCAAGGCCGGGACAGGGGGCTCGTATGGCTACACCTTC. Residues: CASKAGTGGSYGYTF.

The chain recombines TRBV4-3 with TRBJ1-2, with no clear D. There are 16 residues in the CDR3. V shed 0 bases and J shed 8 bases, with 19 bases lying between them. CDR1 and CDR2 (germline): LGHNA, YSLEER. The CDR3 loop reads CASSQDSSYTRFGYTF. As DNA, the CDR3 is TGCGCCAGCAGCCAAGATTCTTCCTATACCCGCTTCGGCTACACCTTC.

CDR3 sequence: CASIRTSGGANSYEQYF. The CDR3 DNA is TGTGCCAGTATCAGGACTAGCGGGGGGGCAAACTCCTACGAGCAGTACTTC. The chain couples TRBV19 to TRBJ2-7, with 15 bases identical to TRBD2. Germline CDR1 reads LNHDA; CDR2 reads SQIVND (reference sequence). This CDR3 contains 17 residues. After removal of 7 bases from V and 0 bases from J, the junction contained 7 bases not matched to a gene.

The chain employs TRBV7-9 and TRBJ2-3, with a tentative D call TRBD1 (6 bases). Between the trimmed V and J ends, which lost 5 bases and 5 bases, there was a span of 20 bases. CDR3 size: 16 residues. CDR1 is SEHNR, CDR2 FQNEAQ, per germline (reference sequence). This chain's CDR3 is CASSLPDSLGKDTQYF. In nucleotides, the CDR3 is TGTGCCAGCAGCCTCCCGGACAGCCTTGGGAAAGATACGCAGTATTTT.

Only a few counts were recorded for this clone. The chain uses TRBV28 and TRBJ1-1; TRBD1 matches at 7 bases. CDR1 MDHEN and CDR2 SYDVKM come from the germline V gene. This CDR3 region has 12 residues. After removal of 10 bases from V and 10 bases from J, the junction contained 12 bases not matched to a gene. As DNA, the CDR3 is TGTGCCATACAACAACCGGGACAGAGAGCTTTCTTT. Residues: CAIQQPGQRAFF.

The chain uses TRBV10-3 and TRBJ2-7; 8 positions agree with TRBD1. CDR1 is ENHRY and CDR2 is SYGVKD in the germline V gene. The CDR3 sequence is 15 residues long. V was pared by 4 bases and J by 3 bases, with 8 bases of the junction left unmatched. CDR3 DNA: TGTGCCATCAGTGGGGGGGCGGGACAGGACTACGAGCAGTACTTC. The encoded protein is CAISGGAGQDYEQYF.

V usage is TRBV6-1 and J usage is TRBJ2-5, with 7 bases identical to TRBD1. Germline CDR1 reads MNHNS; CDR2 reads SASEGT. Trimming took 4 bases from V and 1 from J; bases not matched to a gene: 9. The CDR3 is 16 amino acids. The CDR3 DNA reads TGTGCCAGCAGTGGGGATTTGACAGGGATCCAAGAGACCCAGTACTTC. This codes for CASSGDLTGIQETQYF.

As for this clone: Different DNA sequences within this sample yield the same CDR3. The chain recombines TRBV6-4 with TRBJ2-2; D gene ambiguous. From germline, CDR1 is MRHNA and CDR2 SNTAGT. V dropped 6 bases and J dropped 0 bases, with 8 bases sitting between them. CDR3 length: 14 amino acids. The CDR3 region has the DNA TGTGCCAGCAGGAGAGGAGCGAACACCGGGGAGCTGTTTTTT. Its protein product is CASRRGANTGELFF.

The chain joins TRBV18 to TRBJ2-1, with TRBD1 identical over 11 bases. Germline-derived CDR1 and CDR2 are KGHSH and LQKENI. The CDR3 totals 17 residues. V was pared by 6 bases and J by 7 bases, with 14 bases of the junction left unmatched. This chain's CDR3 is CASSPTIGQGAWNEQFF. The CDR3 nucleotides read TGTGCCAGCTCTCCTACCATTGGACAGGGGGCTTGGAATGAGCAGTTCTTC.

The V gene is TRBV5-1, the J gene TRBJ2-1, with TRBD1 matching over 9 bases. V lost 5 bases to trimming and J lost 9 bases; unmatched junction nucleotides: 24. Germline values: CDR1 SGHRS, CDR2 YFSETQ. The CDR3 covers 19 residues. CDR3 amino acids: CASSRNRGQGLLGQGEQFF. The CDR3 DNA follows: TGCGCCAGCAGTAGGAACAGGGGGCAGGGCTTATTGGGTCAAGGTGAGCAGTTCTTC.

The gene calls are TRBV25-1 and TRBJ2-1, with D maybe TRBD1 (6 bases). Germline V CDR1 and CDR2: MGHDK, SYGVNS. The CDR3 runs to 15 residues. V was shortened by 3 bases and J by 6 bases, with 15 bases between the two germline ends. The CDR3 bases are TGTGCCAGCAGTGATTTGGGCTCCAGGGGCAATGAGCAGTTCTTC. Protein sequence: CASSDLGSRGNEQFF.

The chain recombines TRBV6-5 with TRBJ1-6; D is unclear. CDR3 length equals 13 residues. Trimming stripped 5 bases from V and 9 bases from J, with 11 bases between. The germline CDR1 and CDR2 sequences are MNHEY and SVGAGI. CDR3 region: CASSPNYGSPLHF. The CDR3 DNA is TGTGCCAGCAGTCCAAATTACGGTTCACCCCTCCACTTT.

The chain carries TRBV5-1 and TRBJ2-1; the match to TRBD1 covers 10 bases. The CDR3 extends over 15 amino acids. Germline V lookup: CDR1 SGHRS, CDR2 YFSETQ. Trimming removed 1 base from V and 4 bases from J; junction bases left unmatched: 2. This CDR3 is CASSLSGQGYNEQFF. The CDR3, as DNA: TGCGCCAGCAGCTTGTCGGGACAGGGGTACAATGAGCAGTTCTTC.

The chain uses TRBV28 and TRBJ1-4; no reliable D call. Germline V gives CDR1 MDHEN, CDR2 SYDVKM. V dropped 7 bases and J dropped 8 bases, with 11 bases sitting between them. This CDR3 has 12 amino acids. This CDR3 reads CASNLPQEKLFF. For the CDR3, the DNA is TGTGCCAGCAATCTTCCCCAGGAAAAACTGTTTTTT.

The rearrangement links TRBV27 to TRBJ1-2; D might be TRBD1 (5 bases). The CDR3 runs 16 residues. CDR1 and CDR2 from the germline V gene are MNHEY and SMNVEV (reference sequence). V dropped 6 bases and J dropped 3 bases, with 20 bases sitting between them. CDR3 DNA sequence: TGTGCCAGCAGACCCGGGGGGTCGAGGGACCACTATGGCTACACCTTC. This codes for CASRPGGSRDHYGYTF.